This T cell receptor beta chain appears in the sequencing data of a study of CXCR3-negative and CXCR3-positive naive CD8 T cells. Via 5' RACE with UMI labels, TRB cDNA libraries were prepared. Following a re-call of the 5' RACE reads, TCRdb has one entry per CDR3 protein and lacks DNA. The data include 65,000 to 90,000 distinct CDR3 sequences; the top ten clones carry about 0.62%. With regard to this clonotype: As yet, its antigen is unknown.

Definition of naive CD8+ T cells rested on a CD45RO-CCR7+CD27+CD95- profile. Overall study findings and caveats: The study found more hydrophobic TRB CDR3s in CXCR3-positive naive cells than in CXCR3-negative naive cells. No difference in surface CD5 was seen between naive subsets, and TCR strength was inferred from TRB CDR3 properties.

The source is a human donor in good health. Some clones in this sample may be carry-over from other donors' samples. The specimen sequenced was naive CXCR3+ CD8+ T cells from blood. Specified subset: CD45RO-CCR7+CD27+CD95- naive CD8+ T cells expressing CXCR3 (TNR3+).

The CDR3 here is CASSFRAGYEQYF. The chain links TRBV7-3 to TRBJ2-7; the D call of TRBD1 rests on TCRdb alone, since no DNA is present to check it. CDR3 size: 13 residues. Germline V lookup: CDR1 SGHTA, CDR2 FQGTGA.